The rows below give T cell receptor beta chains drawn from one sample of a study of CXCR3-negative and CXCR3-positive naive CD8 T cells. TCRdb re-called the 5' RACE reads and shows each CDR3 protein once, DNA omitted. Here the sample table reports about 62,000 distinct CDR3 sequences. The sample comprised naive CXCR3- CD8+ T cells from blood. The receptors derive from a human donor in good health. Some clones in this sample may be carry-over from other donors' samples. The CDR3 runs from the conserved cysteine through the conserved F or W.

J | length | V | CDR3
TRBJ2-7 | 15 | TRBV3-1 | CASSQDWTSGREQYF
TRBJ2-7 | 14 | TRBV5-1 | CASSLGQNSYEQYF
TRBJ2-7 | 14 | TRBV7-8 | CASSFWGNPYEQYF
TRBJ2-7 | 14 | TRBV5-1 | CASSPYSHPYEQYF
TRBJ2-1 | 14 | TRBV6-1 | CASSEFPGVDEQFF
TRBJ1-2 | 14 | TRBV29-1 | CSVEDRNRTWGYTF
TRBJ1-2 | 15 | TRBV20-1 | CSARDRVEFNYGYTF
TRBJ2-1 | 14 | TRBV19 | CASSIDIGVNEQFF
TRBJ1-1 | 14 | TRBV18 | CASSPPGINTEAFF
TRBJ2-7 | 15 | TRBV19 | CASTISSGMSYEQYF
TRBJ1-4 | 15 | TRBV12-3/TRBV12-4 | CASSFRSPGVEKLFF
TRBJ2-7 | 15 | TRBV29-1 | CSVEDNKRESYEQYF
TRBJ2-5 | 16 | TRBV20-1 | CSARPRDREGEETQYF
TRBJ2-5 | 15 | TRBV3-1 | CASSWGQGHQETQYF
TRBJ2-7 | 14 | TRBV29-1 | CSVERGAPTYEQYF
TRBJ2-7 | 14 | TRBV7-2 | CASSLYGGTYEQYF
TRBJ1-5 | 13 | TRBV29-1 | CSVDRRSNQPQHF
TRBJ2-7 | 13 | TRBV2 | CASSEDRTYEQYF
TRBJ2-2 | 15 | TRBV4-1 | CASSSRGGPTGELFF
TRBJ2-7 | 15 | TRBV5-1 | CASSLEDRVFYEQYF
TRBJ2-5 | 15 | TRBV7-2 | CASRARLAGKETQYF
TRBJ2-1 | 15 | TRBV12-3/TRBV12-4 | CASSLWDRGADEQFF
TRBJ1-5 | 14 | TRBV12-3/TRBV12-4 | CASSSSGVNQPQHF
TRBJ2-2 | 17 | TRBV10-3 | CAINDKDRAFNTGELFF
TRBJ2-3 | 15 | TRBV6-5 | CASSYAGGYTDTQYF
TRBJ2-3 | 14 | TRBV29-1 | CTAVLQGIADTQYF
TRBJ1-6 | 14 | TRBV20-1 | CSAKGTGGSSPLHF
TRBJ1-1 | 12 | TRBV28 | CASSLRDREAFF
TRBJ2-7 | 15 | TRBV2 | CASSERLNRAHEQYF
TRBJ1-1 | 15 | TRBV7-6 | CASSSRQGLSTEAFF
TRBJ2-1 | 16 | TRBV6-4 | CASSDSWESSYNEQFF
TRBJ2-2 | 14 | TRBV29-1 | CSVEEDSNTGELFF
TRBJ2-2 | 14 | TRBV12-3/TRBV12-4 | CASSWGGSTGELFF
TRBJ2-1 | 17 | TRBV20-1 | CSARDIQGQGSVNEQFF
TRBJ2-1 | 15 | TRBV5-5 | CASNPAGASYNEQFF
TRBJ2-1 | 13 | TRBV27 | CASRDRVYNEQFF
TRBJ2-7 | 20 | TRBV7-2 | CASSLEGGLTMANPNPEQYF
TRBJ2-3 | 21 | TRBV3-1 | CASSRYGTSGGAGVSTDTQYF